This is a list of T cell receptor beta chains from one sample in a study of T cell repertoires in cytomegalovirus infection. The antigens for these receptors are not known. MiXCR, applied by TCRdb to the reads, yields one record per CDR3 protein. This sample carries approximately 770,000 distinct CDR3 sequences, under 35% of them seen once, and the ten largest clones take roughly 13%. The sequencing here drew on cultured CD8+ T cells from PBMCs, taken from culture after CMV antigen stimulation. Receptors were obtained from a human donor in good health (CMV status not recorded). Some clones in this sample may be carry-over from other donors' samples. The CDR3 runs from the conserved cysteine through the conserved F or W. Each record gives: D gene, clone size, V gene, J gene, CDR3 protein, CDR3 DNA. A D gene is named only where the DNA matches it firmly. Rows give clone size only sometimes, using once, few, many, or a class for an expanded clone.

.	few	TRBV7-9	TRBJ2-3	CASSSPDEAVWGSQYF	TGTGCCAGCAGCTCCCCGGACGAGGCGGTTTGGGGGTCGCAGTATTTT
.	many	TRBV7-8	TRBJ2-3	CASSLEPGTDTQYF	TGTGCCAGCAGCTTAGAGCCAGGCACAGATACGCAGTATTTT
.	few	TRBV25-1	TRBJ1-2	CASSDGLRGYTF	TGTGCCAGCAGTGACGGATTGAGAGGCTACACCTTC
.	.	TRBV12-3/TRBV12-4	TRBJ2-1	CASSLQPNEQFF	TGTGCCAGCAGTTTGCAGCCTAATGAGCAGTTCTTC
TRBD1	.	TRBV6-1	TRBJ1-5	CASSVPGTGDQPQHF	TGTGCCAGCAGTGTTCCCGGGACAGGGGACCAGCCCCAGCATTTT
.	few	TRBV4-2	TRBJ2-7	CASSQAPGVLEQYF	TGTGCCAGCAGCCAAGCGCCAGGGGTCCTCGAGCAGTACTTC
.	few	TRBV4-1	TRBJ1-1	CASSQAGPYPEAFF	TGCGCCAGCAGCCAAGCCGGGCCCTACCCTGAAGCTTTCTTT
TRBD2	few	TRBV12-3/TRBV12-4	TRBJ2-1	CASILAPSSYNEQFF	TGTGCCAGTATACTAGCGCCGAGCTCCTACAATGAGCAGTTCTTC
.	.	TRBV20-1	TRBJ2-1	CSARDGGSSYNEQFF	TGCAGTGCTAGAGATGGGGGGTCCTCCTACAATGAGCAGTTCTTC
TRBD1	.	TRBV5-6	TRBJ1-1	CASSLGAGRDRGLEAFF	TGTGCCAGCAGCTTGGGAGCCGGTCGGGACAGGGGTCTTGAAGCTTTCTTT
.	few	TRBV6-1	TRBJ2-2	CASSVWGTNTGELFF	TGTGCCAGCAGTGTTTGGGGAACGAACACCGGGGAGCTGTTTTTT
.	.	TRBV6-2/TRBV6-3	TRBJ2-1	CAEGLSYNEQFF	TGTGCCGAGGGGTTATCCTACAATGAGCAGTTCTTC
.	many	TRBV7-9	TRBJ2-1	CASGLTDSYNEQFF	TGTGCCAGCGGGCTGACGGATTCCTACAATGAGCAGTTCTTC
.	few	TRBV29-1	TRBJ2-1	CSGTGYNEQFF	TGCAGCGGCACAGGGTACAATGAGCAGTTCTTC
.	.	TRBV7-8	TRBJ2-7	CASSPGKYEQYF	TGTGCCAGCAGCCCGGGAAAGTACGAGCAGTACTTC
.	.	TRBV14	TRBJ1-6	CASSQGGILNSPLHF	TGTGCCAGCAGCCAAGGGGGGATCCTAAATTCACCCCTCCACTTT
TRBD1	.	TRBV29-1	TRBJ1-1	CSAGFKGGEAFF	TGCAGCGCGGGCTTTAAAGGGGGCGAGGCTTTCTTT
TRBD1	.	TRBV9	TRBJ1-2	CASSVGQGSYGYTF	TGTGCCAGCAGCGTAGGACAGGGGTCCTATGGCTACACCTTC
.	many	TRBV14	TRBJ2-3	CASSQVERSTQYF	TGTGCCAGCAGCCAAGTTGAGAGGAGTACGCAGTATTTT
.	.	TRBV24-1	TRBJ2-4	CATSGGYGAKNIQYF	TGTGCCACCAGTGGAGGGTATGGAGCCAAAAACATTCAGTACTTC
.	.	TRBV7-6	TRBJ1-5	CASSLGAGIAINQPQHF	TGTGCCAGCAGCTTAGGGGCAGGGATCGCAATCAATCAGCCCCAGCATTTT
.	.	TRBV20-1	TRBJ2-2	CSARDLEGTDTGELFF	TGCAGTGCTAGAGATCTAGAGGGAACGGACACCGGGGAGCTGTTTTTT
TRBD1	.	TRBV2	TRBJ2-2	CASSVPYMDRDPGELFF	TGTGCCAGCAGTGTCCCGTATATGGACAGGGATCCCGGGGAGCTGTTTTTT
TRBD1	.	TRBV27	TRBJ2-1	CASSLQGADYEQFF	TGTGCCAGCAGTTTGCAGGGGGCTGACTATGAGCAGTTCTTC
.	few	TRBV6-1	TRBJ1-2	CASSEVTTAYGYTF	TGTGCCAGCAGTGAAGTGACGACAGCTTATGGCTACACCTTC
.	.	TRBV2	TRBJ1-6	CASIIRERGLSPLHF	TGTGCCAGCATAATCAGGGAAAGGGGCCTTTCACCCCTCCACTTT
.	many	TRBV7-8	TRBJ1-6	CASSLVYREDSPLHF	TGTGCCAGCAGCTTAGTTTACAGGGAAGATTCACCCCTCCACTTT
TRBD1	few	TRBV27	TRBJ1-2	CAIRYRGGYTF	TGTGCCATCCGATACAGGGGAGGCTACACCTTC
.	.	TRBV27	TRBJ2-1	CASSTGLEQFF	TGTGCCAGCAGTACAGGGCTCGAGCAGTTCTTC
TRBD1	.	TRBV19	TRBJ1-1	CASSTRTGRETEAFF	TGTGCCAGTAGTACACGGACAGGGAGGGAAACTGAAGCTTTCTTT
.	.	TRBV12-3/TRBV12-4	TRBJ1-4	CASSLSVSLDEKLFF	TGTGCCAGCAGTTTGTCTGTGTCGCTCGATGAAAAACTGTTTTTT
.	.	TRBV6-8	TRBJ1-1	CASKTSLNTEAIF	TGTGCCAGCAAGACTAGCCTGAACACTGAAGCTATCTTT
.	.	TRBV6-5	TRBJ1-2	CASSYVGENYGYTF	TGTGCCAGCAGTTATGTGGGGGAGAACTATGGCTACACCTTC
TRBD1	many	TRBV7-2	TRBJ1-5	CASSLELLSGGGWEPQHF	TGTGCCAGCAGCTTAGAACTCCTCTCAGGGGGCGGATGGGAGCCCCAGCATTTT
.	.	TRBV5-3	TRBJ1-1	CASSGGFEAFF	TGTGCCAGCAGCGGAGGGTTTGAAGCTTTCTTT